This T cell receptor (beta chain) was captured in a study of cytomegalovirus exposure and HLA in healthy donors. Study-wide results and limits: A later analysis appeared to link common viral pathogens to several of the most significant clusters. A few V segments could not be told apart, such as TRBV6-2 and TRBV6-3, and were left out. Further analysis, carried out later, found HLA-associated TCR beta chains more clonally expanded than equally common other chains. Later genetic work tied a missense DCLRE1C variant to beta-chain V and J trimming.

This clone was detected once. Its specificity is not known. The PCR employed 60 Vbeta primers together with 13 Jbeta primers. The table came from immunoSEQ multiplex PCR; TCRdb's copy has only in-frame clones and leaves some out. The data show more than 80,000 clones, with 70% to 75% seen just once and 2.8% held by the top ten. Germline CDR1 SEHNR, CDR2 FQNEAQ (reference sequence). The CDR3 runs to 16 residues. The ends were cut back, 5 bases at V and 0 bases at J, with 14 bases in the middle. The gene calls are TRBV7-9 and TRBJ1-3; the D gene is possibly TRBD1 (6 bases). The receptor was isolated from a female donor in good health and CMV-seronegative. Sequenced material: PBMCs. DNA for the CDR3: TGTGCCAGCAGCCGCAGGGGCGGCCTCTCTGGAAACACCATATATTTT. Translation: CASSRRGGLSGNTIYF.